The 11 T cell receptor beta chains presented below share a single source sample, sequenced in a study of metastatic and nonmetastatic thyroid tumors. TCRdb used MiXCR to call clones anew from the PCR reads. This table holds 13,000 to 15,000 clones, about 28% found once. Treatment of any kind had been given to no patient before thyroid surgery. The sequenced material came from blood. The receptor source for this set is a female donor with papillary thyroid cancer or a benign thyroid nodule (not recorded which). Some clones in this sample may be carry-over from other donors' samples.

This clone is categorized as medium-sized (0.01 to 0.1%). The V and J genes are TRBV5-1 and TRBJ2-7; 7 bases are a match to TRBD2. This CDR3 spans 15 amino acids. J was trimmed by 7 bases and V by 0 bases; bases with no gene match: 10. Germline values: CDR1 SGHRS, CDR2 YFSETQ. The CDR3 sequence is CASSLAGGGRKEQYF. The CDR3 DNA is TGCGCCAGCAGCTTGGCCGGGGGAGGGAGAAAGGAGCAGTACTTC.

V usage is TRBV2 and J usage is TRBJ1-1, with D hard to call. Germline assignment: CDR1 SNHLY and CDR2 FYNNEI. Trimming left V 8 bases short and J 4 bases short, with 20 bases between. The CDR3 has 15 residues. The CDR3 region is CASGDPLGVITEAFF. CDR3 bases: TGTGCCAGCGGCGACCCCCTCGGAGTTATCACTGAAGCTTTCTTT.

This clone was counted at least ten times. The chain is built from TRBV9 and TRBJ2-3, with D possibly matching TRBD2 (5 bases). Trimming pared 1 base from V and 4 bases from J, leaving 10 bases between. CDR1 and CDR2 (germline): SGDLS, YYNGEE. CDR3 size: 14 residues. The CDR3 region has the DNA TGTGCCAGCAGCGTATCTGGGCGGGCAGATACGCAGTATTTT. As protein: CASSVSGRADTQYF.

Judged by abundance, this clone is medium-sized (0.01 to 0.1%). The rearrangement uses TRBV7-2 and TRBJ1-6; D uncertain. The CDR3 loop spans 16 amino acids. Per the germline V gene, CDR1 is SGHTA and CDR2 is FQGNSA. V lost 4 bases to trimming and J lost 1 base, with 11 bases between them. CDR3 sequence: CASSSQAPSYNSPLHF. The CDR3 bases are TGTGCCAGCAGCTCGCAGGCACCGTCCTATAATTCACCCCTCCACTTT.

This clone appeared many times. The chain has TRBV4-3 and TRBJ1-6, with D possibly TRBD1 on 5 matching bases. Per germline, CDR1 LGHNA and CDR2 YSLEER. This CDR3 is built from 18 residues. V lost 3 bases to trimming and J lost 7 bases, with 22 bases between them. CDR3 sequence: CASSQRGGRGVRNSPLHF. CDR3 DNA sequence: TGCGCCAGCAGCCAGAGAGGTGGTCGAGGGGTTAGGAATTCACCCCTCCACTTT.

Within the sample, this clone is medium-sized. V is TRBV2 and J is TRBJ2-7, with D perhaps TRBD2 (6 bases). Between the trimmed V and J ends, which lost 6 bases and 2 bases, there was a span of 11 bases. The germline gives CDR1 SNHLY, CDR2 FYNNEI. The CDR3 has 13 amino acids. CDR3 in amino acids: CASRVGLTYEQYF. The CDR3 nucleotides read TGTGCCAGCAGGGTGGGACTGACCTACGAGCAGTACTTC.

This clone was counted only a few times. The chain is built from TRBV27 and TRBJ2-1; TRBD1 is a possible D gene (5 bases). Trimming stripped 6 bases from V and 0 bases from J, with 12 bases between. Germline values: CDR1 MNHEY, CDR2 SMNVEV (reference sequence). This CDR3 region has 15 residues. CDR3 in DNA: TGTGCCAGCAGAGGGGTCTACCTCTCCTACAATGAGCAGTTCTTC. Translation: CASRGVYLSYNEQFF.

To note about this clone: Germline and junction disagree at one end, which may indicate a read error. The CDR3 is CASRDLAGSYNEQFF. The CDR3 coding sequence is TGTGCCAGCCGTGACCTAGCGGGCTCCTACAATGAGCAGTTCTTC. The V call is TRBV6-1, the J call TRBJ2-1, with 8 bases identical to TRBD2. In germline, CDR1 is MNHNS, CDR2 SASEGT. The CDR3 sequence is 15 residues long.

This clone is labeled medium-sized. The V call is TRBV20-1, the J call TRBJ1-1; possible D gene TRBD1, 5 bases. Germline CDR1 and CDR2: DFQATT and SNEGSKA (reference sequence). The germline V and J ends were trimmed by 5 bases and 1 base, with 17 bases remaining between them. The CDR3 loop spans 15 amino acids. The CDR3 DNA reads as TGCAGTGCTCTTGAGCGGGGGGAGAGGAACACTGAAGCTTTCTTT. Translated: CSALERGERNTEAFF.

The CDR3 region has the DNA TGTGCCAGCAGCTACGGGACAGGGTCATACGAGCAGTACTTC. Translation gives CASSYGTGSYEQYF. J is TRBJ2-7 and V is TRBV11-2; 9 bases align to TRBD1. V was clipped by 4 bases and J by 4 bases; unmatched bases: 5. This CDR3 contains 14 residues. Germline V gene lookup returns CDR1 SGHAT and CDR2 FQNNGV.

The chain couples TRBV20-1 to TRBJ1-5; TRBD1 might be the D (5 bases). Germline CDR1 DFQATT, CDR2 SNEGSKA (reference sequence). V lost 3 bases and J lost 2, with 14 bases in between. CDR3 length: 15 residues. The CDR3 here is CSASFERGGNQPQHF. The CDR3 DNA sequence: TGCAGTGCTAGTTTCGAGCGGGGCGGCAATCAGCCCCAGCATTTT.